This T cell receptor beta chain was identified in a study of OX40 agonist ivuxolimab in advanced cancers. Study overall: Dosing consisted of intravenous ivuxolimab at 0.01 to 10 mg/kg every 2 weeks. Participants could have had prior anti-PD-1, anti-PD-L1 or anti-CTLA-4 therapy, and less than 45% had some. Study conclusions and caveats: With doses of 0.1 to 3.0 mg/kg, CD4+ and CD8+ blood T cells had undergone clonal expansion by week 6.

Generated by immunoSEQ multiplex PCR, the TCRdb table keeps only in-frame clones and is missing some. The repertoire includes 75,000 to 100,000 clones, roughly 80% of them detected once, and under 6.5% sits in the top ten. Worth noting for this clone: No antigen is known for it.

The sequences come from CD4+ or CD8+ T cells sorted from blood, collected in a trial of the OX40 agonist ivuxolimab. The receptor was derived from an adult with an advanced solid tumor such as melanoma, head and neck, liver or kidney cancer.

CDR3 loop: CASSEGNYGYTF. CDR3 bases: TGTGCCAGCAGCGAAGGCAACTATGGCTACACCTTC. This chain joins TRBV9 and TRBJ1-2; D unclear. V shed 3 bases and J shed 2 bases, with 5 bases lying between them. This CDR3 has 12 amino acids. Looked up from germline, CDR1 is SGDLS and CDR2 is YYNGEE.